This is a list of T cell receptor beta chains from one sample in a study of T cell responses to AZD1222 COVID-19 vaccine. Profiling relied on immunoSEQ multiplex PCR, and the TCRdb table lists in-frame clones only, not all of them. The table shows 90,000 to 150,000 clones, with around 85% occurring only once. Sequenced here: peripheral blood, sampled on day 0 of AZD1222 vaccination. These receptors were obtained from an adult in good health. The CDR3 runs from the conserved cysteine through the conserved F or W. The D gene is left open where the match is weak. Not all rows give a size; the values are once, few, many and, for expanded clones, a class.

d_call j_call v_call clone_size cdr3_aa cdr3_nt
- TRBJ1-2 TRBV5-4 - CASSIPGYYGYTF TGTGCCAGCAGCATTCCAGGGTACTATGGCTACACCTTC
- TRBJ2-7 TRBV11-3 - CASSLSRHDEQYF TGTGCCAGCAGCTTATCCCGACACGACGAGCAGTACTTC
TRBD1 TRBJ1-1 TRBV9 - CASSETGDTEAFF TGTGCCAGCAGCGAGACAGGGGACACTGAAGCTTTCTTT
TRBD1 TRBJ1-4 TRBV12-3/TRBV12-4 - CASSRTGEKLFF TGTGCCAGCAGCAGGACAGGGGAAAAACTGTTTTTT
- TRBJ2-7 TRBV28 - CASSPSSYEQYF TGTGCCAGCAGTCCTAGCTCCTACGAGCAGTACTTC
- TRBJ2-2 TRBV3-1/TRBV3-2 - CASSYYQNTGELFF TGTGCCAGCAGCTACTACCAGAACACCGGGGAGCTGTTTTTT
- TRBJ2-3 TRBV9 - CASSVAWRPDTQYF TGTGCCAGCAGCGTAGCATGGCGTCCAGATACGCAGTATTTT
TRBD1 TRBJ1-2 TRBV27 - CASSKGQGTGYYGYTF TGTGCCAGCAGCAAGGGACAGGGGACCGGCTACTATGGCTACACCTTC
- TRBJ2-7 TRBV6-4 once CASSVEGGSTSYEQYF TGTGCCAGCAGTGTGGAAGGCGGGTCCACTTCCTACGAGCAGTACTTC
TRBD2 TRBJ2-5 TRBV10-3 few CAIMAGLAEETQYF TGTGCCATCATGGCGGGACTAGCGGAAGAGACCCAGTACTTC
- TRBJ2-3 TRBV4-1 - CASSQDWVRLFRTDTQYF TGCGCCAGCAGCCAAGATTGGGTACGACTGTTCCGCACAGATACGCAGTATTTT
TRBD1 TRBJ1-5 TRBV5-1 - CASSPDRGSQPQHF TGCGCCAGCAGCCCGGACAGGGGTAGTCAGCCCCAGCATTTT
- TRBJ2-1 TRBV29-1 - CSVVPNGNEQFF TGCAGCGTTGTTCCTAATGGAAATGAGCAGTTCTTC
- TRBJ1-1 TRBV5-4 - CASSLETGGAFF TGTGCCAGCAGCTTGGAGACGGGGGGAGCTTTCTTT
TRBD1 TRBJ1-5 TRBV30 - CAWGGGDRNQPQHF TGTGCCTGGGGGGGAGGGGACAGAAATCAGCCCCAGCATTTT
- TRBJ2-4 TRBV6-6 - CASSYSTMRTQYF TGTGCCAGCAGTTACTCGACAATGAGGACTCAGTACTTC